This is a list of T cell receptor beta chains from one sample in a study of cytomegalovirus exposure and HLA in healthy donors. Sequencing was performed with immunoSEQ multiplex PCR; in TCRdb, only in-frame clones are kept and a portion is missing. In the table there are 70,000 to 90,000 clones, 65% to 80% of which are singletons. The specimen sequenced was PBMCs. Receptors were obtained from a middle-aged man in good health and CMV-seropositive. CDR3s include the opening cysteine and the closing phenylalanine or tryptophan. The D gene is left open where the match is weak. Clone size is stated in some rows and not others, as once, few, many or a class when expanded.

CDR3 length,D gene,clone size,J gene,V gene,CDR3 DNA,CDR3 protein
13,TRBD1,-,TRBJ1-2,TRBV19,TGTGCCAGTAGTGCGGACAGGGGGATTGGCTACACCTTC,CASSADRGIGYTF
15,-,-,TRBJ1-6,TRBV2,TGTGCCAGCAGTGAGAGGGACAACTATAATTCACCCCTCCACTTT,CASSERDNYNSPLHF
15,-,few,TRBJ2-7,TRBV10-3,TGTGCCATCAGTGATCCTAGCGCGGCCGAAGAAAGGACGTACTTC,CAISDPSAAEERTYF
15,TRBD1,-,TRBJ1-1,TRBV2,TGTGCCAGCAGTGAGAGTAGAGCCAGGGGGCCTGAAGCTTTCTTT,CASSESRARGPEAFF
15,TRBD2,-,TRBJ2-2,TRBV27,TGTGCCAGCAGTTTGTGGGGAGGGGACACCGGGGAGCTGTTTTTT,CASSLWGGDTGELFF
16,TRBD2,-,TRBJ2-2,TRBV2,TGTGCCAGCCGAATCCGGGGGGGCCAGAACACCGGGGAGCTGTTTTTT,CASRIRGGQNTGELFF
15,-,-,TRBJ1-6,TRBV4-1,TGCGCCAGCAGCCAAGTTTCAGGGTATGGTTCACCCCTCCACTTT,CASSQVSGYGSPLHF
16,-,few,TRBJ1-1,TRBV9,TGTGCCAGCAGCCCCCGTTTATCCGGGGTGGACACTGAAGCTTTCTTT,CASSPRLSGVDTEAFF
13,-,-,TRBJ2-7,TRBV27,TGTGCCACGAAAGGGGGTGGGTCCTACGAGCAGTACTTC,CATKGGGSYEQYF
14,-,once,TRBJ2-7,TRBV15,TGTGCCACCAGCAGAGACCTAGATGACTACGAGCAGTACTTC,CATSRDLDDYEQYF
14,-,-,TRBJ1-4,TRBV6-6,TGTGCCAGCAGCAGAAGGGGTACGGGTGAAAAACTGTTTTTT,CASSRRGTGEKLFF
15,TRBD1,-,TRBJ1-2,TRBV2,TGTGCCACCAGAAGGGACAGGGGATCCTCCTATGGCTACACCTTC,CATRRDRGSSYGYTF
15,TRBD1,-,TRBJ2-7,TRBV6-1,TGTGCCAGCAGTGAAGCGGGACAGACCTTCTACGAGCAGTACTTC,CASSEAGQTFYEQYF
16,TRBD1,-,TRBJ1-1,TRBV27,TGTGCCAGCAGTCGCCCCCAGGGGGTCTCAACTACTGAAGCTTTCTTT,CASSRPQGVSTTEAFF
14,-,-,TRBJ2-7,TRBV7-8,TGTGCCAGCAGCTCGATCGGTATTACGGGTGAGCAGTACTTC,CASSSIGITGEQYF
12,-,-,TRBJ1-2,TRBV6-5,TGTGCCAGCAGTACAGGACCTGGGGGCTACACCTTC,CASSTGPGGYTF
16,-,-,TRBJ2-1,TRBV4-3,TGCGCCAGCAGCCAAGATCAGGAGGCGGGGAGTAGGAAGCAGTTCTTC,CASSQDQEAGSRKQFF
14,-,-,TRBJ2-7,TRBV5-5,TGTGCCAGCAGCTTTGCCCAGGGCGCCTACGAGCAGTACTTC,CASSFAQGAYEQYF
18,TRBD1,-,TRBJ1-2,TRBV27,TGTGCCAGCAGAACCTTGTTAAACCCGGGACAGGAGGTTAGGGGCTACACCTTC,CASRTLLNPGQEVRGYTF
16,-,-,TRBJ1-1,TRBV5-6,TGTGCCAGCAGCAGGTGGCAGGTGGCCATGAACACTGAAGCTTTCTTT,CASSRWQVAMNTEAFF
14,TRBD1,-,TRBJ2-3,TRBV6-1,TGTGCCAGCACCGGACAGGGGGGCACAGATACGCAGTATTTT,CASTGQGGTDTQYF
16,-,few,TRBJ2-5,TRBV7-2,TGTGCCAGCAGCTACGCAGGGCGCGAATGGCAAGAGACCCAGTACTTC,CASSYAGREWQETQYF
15,TRBD2,-,TRBJ2-3,TRBV5-1,TGCGCCAGCAGCTACGGACTAGCGGGCCCAGATACGCAGTATTTT,CASSYGLAGPDTQYF
14,-,-,TRBJ1-2,TRBV29-1,TGCAGCGTGGAGCCGGGACTAACTAACTATGGCTACACCTTC,CSVEPGLTNYGYTF
15,TRBD2,-,TRBJ2-7,TRBV18,TGTGCCAGCTCACCAAGCGGGGGGATGTCCTACGAGCAGTACTTC,CASSPSGGMSYEQYF